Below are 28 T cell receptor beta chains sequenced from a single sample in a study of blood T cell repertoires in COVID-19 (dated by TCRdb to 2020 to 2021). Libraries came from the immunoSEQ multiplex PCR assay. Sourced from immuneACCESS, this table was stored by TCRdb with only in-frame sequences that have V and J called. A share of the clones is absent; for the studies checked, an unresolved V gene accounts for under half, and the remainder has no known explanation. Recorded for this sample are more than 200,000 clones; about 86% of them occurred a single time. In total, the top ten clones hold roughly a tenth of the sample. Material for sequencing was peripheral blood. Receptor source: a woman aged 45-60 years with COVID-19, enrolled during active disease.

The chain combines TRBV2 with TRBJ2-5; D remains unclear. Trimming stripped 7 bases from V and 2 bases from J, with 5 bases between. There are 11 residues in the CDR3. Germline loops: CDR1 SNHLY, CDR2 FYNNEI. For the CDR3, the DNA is TGTGCCAGCACCTTACAAGAGACCCAGTACTTC. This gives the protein CASTLQETQYF.

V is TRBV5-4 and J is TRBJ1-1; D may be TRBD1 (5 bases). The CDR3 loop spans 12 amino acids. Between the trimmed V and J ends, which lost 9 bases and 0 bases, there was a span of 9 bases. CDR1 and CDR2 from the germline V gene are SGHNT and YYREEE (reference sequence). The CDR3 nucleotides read TGTGCCATTCAGGGAATGAACACTGAAGCTTTCTTT. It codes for CAIQGMNTEAFF.

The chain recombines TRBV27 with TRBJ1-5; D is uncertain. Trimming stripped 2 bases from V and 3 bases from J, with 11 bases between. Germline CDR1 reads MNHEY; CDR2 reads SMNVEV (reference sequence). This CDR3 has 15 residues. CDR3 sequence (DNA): TGTGCCAGCAGTTTAATGGCGGGGTCCAATCAGCCCCAGCATTTT. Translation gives CASSLMAGSNQPQHF.

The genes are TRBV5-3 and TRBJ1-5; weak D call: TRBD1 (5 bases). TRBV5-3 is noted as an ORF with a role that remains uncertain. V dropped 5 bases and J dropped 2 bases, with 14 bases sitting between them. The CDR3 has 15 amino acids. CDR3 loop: CARRWVGVGNQPQHF. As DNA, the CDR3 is TGTGCCAGAAGGTGGGTAGGGGTGGGCAATCAGCCCCAGCATTTT.

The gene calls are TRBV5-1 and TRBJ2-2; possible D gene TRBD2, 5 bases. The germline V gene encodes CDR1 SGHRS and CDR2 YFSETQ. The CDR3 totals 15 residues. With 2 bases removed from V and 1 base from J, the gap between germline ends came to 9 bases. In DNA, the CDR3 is TGCGCCAGCAGCTTCACCCGGGGGAACACCGGGGAGCTGTTTTTT. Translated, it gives CASSFTRGNTGELFF. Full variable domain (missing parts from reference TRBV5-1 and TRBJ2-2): KAGVTQTPRYLIKTRGQQVTLSCSPISGHRSVSWYQQTPGQGLQFLFEYFSETQRNKGNFPGRFSGRQFSNSRSEMNVSTLELGDSALYLCASSFTRGNTGELFFGEGSRLTVL.

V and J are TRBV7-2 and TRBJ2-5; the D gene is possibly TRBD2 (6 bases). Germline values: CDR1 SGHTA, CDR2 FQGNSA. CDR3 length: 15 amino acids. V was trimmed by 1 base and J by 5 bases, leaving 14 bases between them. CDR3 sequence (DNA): TGTGCCAGCAGCTTAGTAGCCGGGGGAGGTGAGACCCAGTACTTC. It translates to CASSLVAGGGETQYF.

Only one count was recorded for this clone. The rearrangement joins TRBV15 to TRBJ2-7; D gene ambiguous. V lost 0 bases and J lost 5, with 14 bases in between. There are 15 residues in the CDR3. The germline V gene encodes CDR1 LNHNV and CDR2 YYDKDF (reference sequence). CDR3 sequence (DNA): TGTGCCACCAGCAGAGATCCTACCACAGTAAACGAGCAGTACTTC. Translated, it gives CATSRDPTTVNEQYF.

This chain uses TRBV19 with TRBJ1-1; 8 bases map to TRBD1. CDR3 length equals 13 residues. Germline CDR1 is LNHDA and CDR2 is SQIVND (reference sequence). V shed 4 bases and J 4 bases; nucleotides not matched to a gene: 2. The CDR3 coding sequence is TGTGCCAGTAGTACTACAGGGGGCACTGAAGCTTTCTTT. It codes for CASSTTGGTEAFF.

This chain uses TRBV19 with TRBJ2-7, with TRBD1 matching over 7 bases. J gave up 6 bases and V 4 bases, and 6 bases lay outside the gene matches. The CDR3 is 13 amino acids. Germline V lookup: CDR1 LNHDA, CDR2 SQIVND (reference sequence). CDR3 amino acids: CASSNLPGGEQYF. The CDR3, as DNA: TGTGCCAGTAGTAACTTGCCAGGGGGCGAGCAGTACTTC.

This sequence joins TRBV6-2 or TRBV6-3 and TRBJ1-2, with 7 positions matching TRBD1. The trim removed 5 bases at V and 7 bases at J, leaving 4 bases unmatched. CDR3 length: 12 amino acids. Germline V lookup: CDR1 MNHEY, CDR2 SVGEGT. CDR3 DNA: TGTGCCAGCAGTCGCTCAGGGGGTGGCTACACCTTC. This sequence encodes CASSRSGGGYTF.

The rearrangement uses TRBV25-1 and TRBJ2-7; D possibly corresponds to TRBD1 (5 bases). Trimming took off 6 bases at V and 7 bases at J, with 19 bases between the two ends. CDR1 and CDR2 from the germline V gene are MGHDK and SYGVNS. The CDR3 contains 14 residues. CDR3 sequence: CASRVQGLLGEQYF. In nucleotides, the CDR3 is TGTGCCAGCAGGGTCCAGGGTTTACTGGGGGAGCAGTACTTC.

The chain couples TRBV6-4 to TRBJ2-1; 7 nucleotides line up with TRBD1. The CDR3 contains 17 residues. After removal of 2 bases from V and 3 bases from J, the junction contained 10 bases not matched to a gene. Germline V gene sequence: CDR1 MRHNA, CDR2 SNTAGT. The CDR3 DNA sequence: TGTGCCAGCAGTGACGGGGGCCGAGGGGGCCGCTACAATGAGCAGTTCTTC. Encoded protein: CASSDGGRGGRYNEQFF.

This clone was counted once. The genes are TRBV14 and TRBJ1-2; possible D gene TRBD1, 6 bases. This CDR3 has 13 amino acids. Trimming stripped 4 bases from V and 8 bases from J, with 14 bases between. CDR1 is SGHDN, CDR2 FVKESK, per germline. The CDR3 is CASSRRLRGGYTF. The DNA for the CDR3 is TGTGCCAGCAGCCGTAGACTCAGGGGAGGCTACACCTTC.

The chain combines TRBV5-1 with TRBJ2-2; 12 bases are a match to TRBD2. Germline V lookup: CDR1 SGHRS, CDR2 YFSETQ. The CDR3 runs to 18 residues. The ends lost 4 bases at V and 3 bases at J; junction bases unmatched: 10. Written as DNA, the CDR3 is TGCGCCAGCAGCCTACCTACTAGCGGGGGGACCTACACCGGGGAGCTGTTTTTT. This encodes CASSLPTSGGTYTGELFF. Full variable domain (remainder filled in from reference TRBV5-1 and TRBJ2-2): KAGVTQTPRYLIKTRGQQVTLSCSPISGHRSVSWYQQTPGQGLQFLFEYFSETQRNKGNFPGRFSGRQFSNSRSEMNVSTLELGDSALYLCASSLPTSGGTYTGELFFGEGSRLTVL.

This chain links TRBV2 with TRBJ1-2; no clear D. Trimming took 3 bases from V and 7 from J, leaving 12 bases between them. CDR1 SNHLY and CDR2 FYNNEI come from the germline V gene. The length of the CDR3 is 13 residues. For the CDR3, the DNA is TGTGCCAGCAGTGACCTCCTGACTGGTGGCTACACCTTC. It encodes CASSDLLTGGYTF.

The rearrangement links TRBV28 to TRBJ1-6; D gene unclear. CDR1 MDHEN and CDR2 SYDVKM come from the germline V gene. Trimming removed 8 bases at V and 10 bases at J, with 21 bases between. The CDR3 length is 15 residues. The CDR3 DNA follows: TGTGCCAGCCTCCTACGGCGGGCCGGTCAGTCACCCCTCCACTTT. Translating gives CASLLRRAGQSPLHF.

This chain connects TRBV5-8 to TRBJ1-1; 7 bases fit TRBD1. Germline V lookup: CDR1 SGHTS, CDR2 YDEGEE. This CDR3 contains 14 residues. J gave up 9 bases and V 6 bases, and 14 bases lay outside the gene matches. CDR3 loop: CASTQGDWGLKAFF. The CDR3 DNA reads TGTGCCAGCACCCAGGGGGACTGGGGGCTCAAAGCTTTCTTT. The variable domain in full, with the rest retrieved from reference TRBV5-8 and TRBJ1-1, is EAGVTQSPTHLIKTRGQQATLRCSPISGHTSVYWYQQALGLGLQFLLWYDEGEERNRGNFPPRFSGRQFPNYSSELNVNALELEDSALYLCASTQGDWGLKAFFGQGTRLTVV.

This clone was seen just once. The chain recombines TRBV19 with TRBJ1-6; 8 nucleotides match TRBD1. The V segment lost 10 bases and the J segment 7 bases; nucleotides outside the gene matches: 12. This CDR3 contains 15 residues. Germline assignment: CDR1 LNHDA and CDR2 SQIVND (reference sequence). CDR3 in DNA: TGTGCCACCTCCCCCGGGGACAGGTCGAATTCACCCCTCCACTTT. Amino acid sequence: CATSPGDRSNSPLHF.

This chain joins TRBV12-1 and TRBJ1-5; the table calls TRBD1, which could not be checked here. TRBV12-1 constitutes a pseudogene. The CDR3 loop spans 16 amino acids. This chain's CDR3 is CASSPQYREPNQPQHF. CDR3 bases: TGTGCCAGCAGCCCTCAGTACAGGGAACCCAATCAGCCCCAGCATTTT.

This CDR3 reads CASSFDTGELFF. CDR3 nucleotides: TGTGCCAGCAGTTTCGACACCGGGGAGCTGTTTTTT. This chain links TRBV6-2 or TRBV6-3 with TRBJ2-2; D ambiguous. This CDR3 is built from 12 residues. Germline V gives CDR1 MNHEY, CDR2 SVGEGT. The ends were cut back, 4 bases at V and 3 bases at J, with 3 bases in the middle.

The chain's CDR3 is CASSMGPRGNYGYTF. CDR3 sequence (DNA): TGTGCCAGTAGTATGGGCCCGAGGGGGAACTATGGCTACACCTTC. The rearrangement links TRBV19 to TRBJ1-2; TRBD1 might be the D (6 bases). This CDR3 region has 15 residues. Germline-derived CDR1 and CDR2 are LNHDA and SQIVND (reference sequence). Trimming took off 3 bases at V and 2 bases at J, with 13 bases between the two ends.

The CDR3 here is CASVQGSLNNEQFF. DNA for the CDR3: TGTGCCAGCGTCCAGGGGTCCCTAAACAATGAGCAGTTCTTC. V is TRBV13 and J is TRBJ2-1, with D possibly TRBD1 on 6 matching bases. Trimming took off 8 bases at V and 5 bases at J, with 16 bases between the two ends. There are 14 residues in the CDR3. Germline V gene data show CDR1 as PRHDT and CDR2 as FYEKMQ (reference sequence).

CDR3 nucleotide sequence: TGTGCCAGCAGCTTCCCCGGACAGGGGAACATTCAGTACTTC. Translating it yields CASSFPGQGNIQYF. J is TRBJ2-4 and V is TRBV11-3; 9 nucleotides align to TRBD1. CDR3 length: 14 amino acids. V was pared by 3 bases and J by 7 bases, with 4 bases of the junction left unmatched. The germline V gene has CDR1 SGHNT and CDR2 YENEEA.

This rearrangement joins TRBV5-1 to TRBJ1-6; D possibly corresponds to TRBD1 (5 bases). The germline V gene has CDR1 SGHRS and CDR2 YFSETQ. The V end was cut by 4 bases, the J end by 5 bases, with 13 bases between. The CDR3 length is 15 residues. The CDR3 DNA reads TGCGCCAGCAGCCAATGGACAAACAATAATTCACCCCTCCACTTT. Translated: CASSQWTNNNSPLHF.

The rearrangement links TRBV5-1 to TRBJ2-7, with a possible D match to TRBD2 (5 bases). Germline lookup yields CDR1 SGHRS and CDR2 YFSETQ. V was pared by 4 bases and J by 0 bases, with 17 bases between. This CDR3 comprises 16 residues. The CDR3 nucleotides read TGCGCCAGCAGCCCGAAATTAGCCGGGAACTCCTACGAGCAGTACTTC. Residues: CASSPKLAGNSYEQYF. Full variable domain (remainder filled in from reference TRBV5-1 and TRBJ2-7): KAGVTQTPRYLIKTRGQQVTLSCSPISGHRSVSWYQQTPGQGLQFLFEYFSETQRNKGNFPGRFSGRQFSNSRSEMNVSTLELGDSALYLCASSPKLAGNSYEQYFGPGTRLTVT.

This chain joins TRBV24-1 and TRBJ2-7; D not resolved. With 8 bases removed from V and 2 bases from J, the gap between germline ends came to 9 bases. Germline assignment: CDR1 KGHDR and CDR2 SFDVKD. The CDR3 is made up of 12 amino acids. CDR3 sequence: CATTGNPYEQYV. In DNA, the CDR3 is TGTGCCACCACAGGAAACCCCTACGAGCAGTACGTC.

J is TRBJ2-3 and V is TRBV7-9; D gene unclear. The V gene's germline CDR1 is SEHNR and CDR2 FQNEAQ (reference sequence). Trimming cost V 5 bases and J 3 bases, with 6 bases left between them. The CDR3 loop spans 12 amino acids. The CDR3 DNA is TGTGCCAGCAGCCCGCGGACAGATACGCAGTATTTT. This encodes CASSPRTDTQYF.

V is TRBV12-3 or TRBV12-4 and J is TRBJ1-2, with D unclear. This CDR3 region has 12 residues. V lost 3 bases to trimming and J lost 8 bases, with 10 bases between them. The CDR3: CASSFPGKGYTF. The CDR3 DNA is TGTGCCAGCAGTTTCCCCGGGAAGGGCTACACCTTC.